These 29 T cell receptor beta chains were sequenced from one sample in a study of preoperative IRX-2 immunotherapy in early breast cancer. The treatment: preoperative locoregional IRX-2 cytokine immunotherapy. Sequencing was performed with immunoSEQ multiplex PCR; in TCRdb, only in-frame clones are kept and a portion is missing. The data hold some 25,000 clones, with roughly nine tenths observed a single time. This specimen was tumor tissue, taken after IRX-2 immunotherapy. Receptors were obtained from a human donor with breast cancer.

This chain joins TRBV7-2 and TRBJ2-7; 9 nucleotides align to TRBD2. Germline CDR1 SGHTA, CDR2 FQGNSA. V shed 3 bases and J 7 bases; nucleotides not matched to a gene: 16. The CDR3 is 17 residues long. CDR3 amino acids: CASSFARGGGALGEQYF. In DNA form, the CDR3 reads TGTGCCAGCAGCTTTGCCCGGGGCGGGGGGGCATTAGGGGAGCAGTACTTC. Full variable domain (remainder filled in from reference TRBV7-2 and TRBJ2-7): GAGVSQSPSNKVTEKGKDVELRCDPISGHTALYWYRQSLGQGLEFLIYFQGNSAPDKSGLPSDRFSAERTGGSVSTLTIQRTQQEDSAVYLCASSFARGGGALGEQYFGPGTRLTVT.

V and J are TRBV19 and TRBJ1-1; D is unresolved. CDR1 and CDR2 from the germline V gene are LNHDA and SQIVND (reference sequence). V was shortened by 3 bases and J by 2 bases, with 7 bases between the two germline ends. The CDR3 runs to 13 residues. The CDR3 reads CASSITANTEAFF. Written as DNA, the CDR3 is TGTGCCAGTAGTATTACGGCCAACACTGAAGCTTTCTTT.

This rearrangement joins TRBV19 to TRBJ2-2, with TRBD2 matching over 10 bases. V shed 5 bases, J shed 5 bases, and the junction held 14 bases outside the gene matches. The CDR3 covers 18 residues. CDR1 is LNHDA and CDR2 is SQIVND in the germline V gene (reference sequence). The CDR3 sequence: CASSPRRSGGAGTGELFF. CDR3 nucleotides: TGTGCCAGTAGTCCACGGCGCAGCGGGGGGGCTGGAACCGGGGAGCTGTTTTTT. The whole variable domain, remainder taken from reference TRBV19 and TRBJ2-2, is DGGITQSPKYLFRKEGQNVTLSCEQNLNHDAMYWYRQDPGQGLRLIYYSQIVNDFQKGDIAEGYSVSREKKESFPLTVTSAQKNPTAFYLCASSPRRSGGAGTGELFFGEGSRLTVL.

J is TRBJ1-1 and V is TRBV9, with TRBD1 matching over 11 bases. The CDR3 loop spans 17 amino acids. Looked up from germline, CDR1 is SGDLS and CDR2 is YYNGEE. V was clipped by 4 bases and J by 4 bases; unmatched bases: 12. CDR3: CASSPFPGQGVGTEAFF. The CDR3 region has the DNA TGTGCCAGCAGCCCGTTCCCGGGACAGGGGGTGGGCACTGAAGCTTTCTTT. Variable domain in full (rest from reference TRBV9 and TRBJ1-1): DSGVTQTPKHLITATGQRVTLRCSPRSGDLSVYWYQQSLDQGLQFLIQYYNGEERAKGNILERFSAQQFPDLHSELNLSSLELGDSALYFCASSPFPGQGVGTEAFFGQGTRLTVV.

The chain has TRBV5-1 and TRBJ2-3; D call uncertain. Germline V lookup: CDR1 SGHRS, CDR2 YFSETQ. V shed 5 bases and J shed 3 bases, with 13 bases lying between them. This CDR3 is 14 amino acids long. The DNA for the CDR3 is TGCGCCAGCAGTTTCAGTCTAGGAACAGATACGCAGTATTTT. It yields the protein CASSFSLGTDTQYF.

V is TRBV6-1 and J is TRBJ1-1; TRBD1 might be the D (5 bases). CDR3 size: 14 residues. Trimming took off 6 bases at V and 3 bases at J, with 14 bases between the two ends. The germline V gene encodes CDR1 MNHNS and CDR2 SASEGT. CDR3 DNA sequence: TGTGCCAGCAGCCTGGGACGGAAAGACACTGAAGCTTTCTTT. It encodes CASSLGRKDTEAFF.

This chain uses TRBV5-1 with TRBJ1-2, with D maybe TRBD1 (6 bases). Germline V CDR1 and CDR2: SGHRS, YFSETQ. This CDR3 is 13 amino acids long. Trimming stripped 3 bases from V and 8 bases from J, with 14 bases between. The CDR3 region has the DNA TGCGCCAGCAGCTCCGGGACAAACAGCGGCTACACCTTC. Amino acids: CASSSGTNSGYTF.

Regarding this clone: Relative to the germline gene, one junction end is altered; a read error may explain this. V usage is TRBV13 and J usage is TRBJ2-5; possibly TRBD2 for D (5 bases). The germline CDR1 and CDR2 sequences are PRHDT and FYEKMQ (reference sequence). The CDR3 runs 12 residues. CDR3 residues: CASSANLGPGNF. CDR3 DNA: TGTGCCAGCAGCGCAAATTTGGGCCCCGGGAACTTC.

The V call is TRBV5-6, the J call TRBJ1-2; 7 bases are shared with TRBD1. V lost 4 bases, J lost 5 bases, and 5 bases stayed unmatched. Germline CDR1 is SGHDT and CDR2 is YYEEEE. This CDR3 has 13 residues. CDR3 in DNA: TGTGCCAGCAGCCCGACAGGGACTTATGGCTACACCTTC. Translated: CASSPTGTYGYTF. The full variable domain, with the rest looked up from reference TRBV5-6 and TRBJ1-2, is DAGVTQSPTHLIKTRGQQVTLRCSPKSGHDTVSWYQQALGQGPQFIFQYYEEEERQRGNFPDRFSGHQFPNYSSELNVNALLLGDSALYLCASSPTGTYGYTFGSGTRLTVV.

V and J are TRBV6-1 and TRBJ1-6, with D maybe TRBD1 (6 bases). Germline V gene data show CDR1 as MNHNS and CDR2 as SASEGT. The length of the CDR3 is 13 residues. V lost 9 bases to trimming and J lost 7 bases, with 13 bases between them. The CDR3 is CASVTGRNSPLHF. CDR3 coding DNA: TGTGCCAGTGTAACAGGGAGGAATTCACCCCTCCACTTT.

V and J are TRBV5-4 and TRBJ2-2; 8 bases map to TRBD2. The length of the CDR3 is 16 residues. The V gene end was trimmed by 0 bases and the J gene end by 3 bases; junction bases not matched to a gene: 4. CDR1 and CDR2 from the germline V gene are SGHNT and YYREEE (reference sequence). The CDR3: CASSLGSGGYTGELFF. The DNA of the CDR3 is TGTGCCAGCAGCTTGGGATCGGGGGGGTACACCGGGGAGCTGTTTTTT.

This sequence joins TRBV4-3 and TRBJ1-4, with D perhaps TRBD1 (5 bases). With 3 bases removed from V and 5 bases from J, the gap between germline ends came to 16 bases. CDR1 and CDR2 from the germline V gene are LGHNA and YSLEER. The CDR3 runs 16 residues. The CDR3 spells CASSQRTGTGNEKLFF. CDR3 bases: TGCGCCAGCAGCCAGAGGACCGGGACGGGGAATGAAAAACTGTTTTTT.

This clone was seen a handful of times. The chain combines TRBV7-9 with TRBJ2-3; 9 bases are shared with TRBD1. This CDR3 is built from 15 residues. The junction had 3 bases not matched to a gene; V was cut back by 2 bases and J by 3 bases. Germline V gene sequence: CDR1 SEHNR, CDR2 FQNEAQ (reference sequence). CDR3 bases: TGTGCCAGCAGCTTAAGAGGGACAGGGACAGATACGCAGTATTTT. Protein product: CASSLRGTGTDTQYF.

V gene TRBV10-2 combines with J gene TRBJ2-7, with D possibly matching TRBD2 (5 bases). Germline CDR1 and CDR2: WSHSY and SAAADI. The V gene lost 6 bases and the J gene lost 2 bases, with 11 bases spanning the gap. This CDR3 comprises 13 residues. CDR3 sequence: CASREDGPYEQYF. CDR3 DNA sequence: TGCGCCAGCAGGGAGGACGGACCCTACGAGCAGTACTTC.

The count of this clone is one. The chain recombines TRBV7-8 with TRBJ2-1, with no clear D. The CDR3 is made up of 17 amino acids. V was shortened by 4 bases and J by 5 bases, with 21 bases between the two germline ends. Germline CDR1 is SGHVS and CDR2 is FQNEAQ. The CDR3 DNA reads TGTGCCAGCAGCTCCCTCTTGGGCGGCAGAAGGCACAATGAGCAGTTCTTC. This codes for CASSSLLGGRRHNEQFF.

The chain employs TRBV28 and TRBJ1-5; D unresolved. The CDR3 length is 14 residues. Germline V lookup: CDR1 MDHEN, CDR2 SYDVKM. V was shortened by 8 bases and J by 0 bases, with 11 bases between the two germline ends. CDR3 amino acids: CASRTGYSNQPQHF. CDR3 bases: TGTGCCAGCCGGACGGGGTATAGCAATCAGCCCCAGCATTTT.

CDR3 coding DNA: TGTGCCAGCAGCTTAGCTGGCGCGAGTCAGCCCCAGCATTTT. Translated, it gives CASSLAGASQPQHF. V gene TRBV7-9 combines with J gene TRBJ1-5; unclear D gene. Per the germline V gene, CDR1 is SEHNR and CDR2 is FQNEAQ (reference sequence). With 0 bases removed from V and 6 bases from J, the gap between germline ends came to 9 bases. This CDR3 contains 14 residues.

This chain links TRBV2 with TRBJ2-1, with a possible D match to TRBD2 (5 bases). Trimming took off 4 bases at V and 2 bases at J, with 9 bases between the two ends. CDR3 length equals 14 residues. Looked up from germline, CDR1 is SNHLY and CDR2 is FYNNEI. The CDR3 coding sequence is TGTGCCAGCAGTGTTAACGGGGCCTACAATGAGCAGTTCTTC. This translates into CASSVNGAYNEQFF.

The gene calls are TRBV5-1 and TRBJ1-5; D remains unclear. This CDR3 has 19 amino acids. Trimming cost V 2 bases and J 2 bases, with 23 bases left between them. From germline, CDR1 is SGHRS and CDR2 YFSETQ. CDR3 nucleotides: TGCGCCAGCAGCTTATCGGTCGCCTCCCCCGGGATACGCAATCAGCCCCAGCATTTT. It translates to CASSLSVASPGIRNQPQHF.

In its sample, this clone was seen once. This chain joins TRBV4-1 and TRBJ2-3; D not resolved. Trimming removed 0 bases from V and 7 bases from J, with 5 bases in between. Germline CDR1 and CDR2: MGHRA and YSYEKL. The CDR3 covers 12 residues. For the CDR3, the DNA is TGCGCCAGCAGCCAAGAGTTGTATACGCAGTATTTT. It is translated as CASSQELYTQYF.

This clone has more than one count but fewer than ten. The chain joins TRBV4-1 to TRBJ1-1; 8 nucleotides match TRBD1. CDR1 and CDR2 (germline): MGHRA, YSYEKL. V gave up 4 bases and J gave up 8 bases; unmatched junction bases: 6. The CDR3 covers 13 residues. CDR3: CASSPPGQEEAFF. In DNA form, the CDR3 reads TGCGCCAGCAGCCCCCCGGGACAGGAGGAAGCTTTCTTT.

This chain uses TRBV12-5 with TRBJ2-7; D not certain. Germline lookup yields CDR1 LGHNT and CDR2 FRNRAP. The CDR3 loop spans 13 amino acids. Trimming removed 6 bases at V and 3 bases at J, with 12 bases between. The CDR3 sequence: CASGEDGLYEQYF. CDR3 coding DNA: TGTGCTAGTGGCGAGGACGGCCTCTACGAGCAGTACTTC.

The rearrangement joins TRBV29-1 to TRBJ1-1; unclear D gene. CDR3 size: 13 residues. The V end lost 5 bases, the J end lost 4 bases, and 14 bases lay between the germline ends. Germline CDR1 reads SQVTM; CDR2 reads ANQGSEA. CDR3 coding DNA: TGCAGCGTTTATAACCCACTGGGCACTGAAGCTTTCTTT. Translated, it gives CSVYNPLGTEAFF.

The CDR3 here is CACTSKTQYF. CDR3 in DNA: TGTGCCTGCACCTCAAAGACCCAGTACTTC. The V and J genes are TRBV9 and TRBJ2-5; D gene uncertain. Germline-derived CDR1 and CDR2 are SGDLS and YYNGEE. V lost 10 bases and J 6 bases, leaving 10 bases between the germline ends. The CDR3 has 10 amino acids.

This chain connects TRBV6-1 to TRBJ2-2, with TRBD1 matching over 9 bases. V shed 3 bases and J 4 bases; nucleotides not matched to a gene: 9. Germline loops: CDR1 MNHNS, CDR2 SASEGT. CDR3 length: 17 residues. The CDR3 DNA reads as TGTGCCAGCAGTGATATGGACAGGGGCCTTTTCACCGGGGAGCTGTTTTTT. Translation gives CASSDMDRGLFTGELFF.

This chain uses TRBV28 with TRBJ2-5, with D possibly being TRBD1 (5 bases). The CDR3 spans 13 residues. V was cut by 6 bases and J by 0 bases, with 8 bases left in between. Germline-derived CDR1 and CDR2 are MDHEN and SYDVKM. The CDR3 loop is CASRRQYQETQYF. The DNA of the CDR3 is TGTGCCAGCAGACGACAGTACCAAGAGACCCAGTACTTC.

This sequence joins TRBV5-1 and TRBJ2-1; D call uncertain. The CDR3 covers 15 residues. Germline V gene sequence: CDR1 SGHRS, CDR2 YFSETQ. V was trimmed by 4 bases and J by 0 bases, leaving 11 bases between them. The CDR3 coding sequence is TGCGCCAGCAGCAAGGACCTGGGCTCCTACAATGAGCAGTTCTTC. Protein: CASSKDLGSYNEQFF.

The chain employs TRBV6-5 and TRBJ2-5; 11 nucleotides agree with TRBD2. Germline CDR1 and CDR2: MNHEY and SVGAGI. With 2 bases clipped from V and 2 bases from J, the junction kept 1 base outside the gene matches. CDR3 length: 15 amino acids. CDR3 in DNA: TGTGCCAGCAGTTACGGGACTAGCGGACAAGAGACCCAGTACTTC. It translates to CASSYGTSGQETQYF.

This clone was seen a single time. Here the CDR3 DNA reads TGTGCCAGCAGCCTGGACAGCCGCACAGATACGCAGTATTTT. It codes for CASSLDSRTDTQYF. The chain joins TRBV7-9 to TRBJ2-3; D perhaps matches TRBD1 (6 bases). This CDR3 comprises 14 residues. Trimming stripped 5 bases from V and 1 base from J, with 10 bases between. The germline V gene has CDR1 SEHNR and CDR2 FQNEAQ (reference sequence).